This T cell receptor beta chain is drawn from a study of T cells in Graves' hyperthyroidism and ophthalmopathy. Whole-study findings and limits: Most clonotypes expanded in the thyroid (above 0.001) were also present in blood.

The investigators amplified TCR beta CDR3 regions from RNA transcripts. In the first-round RT-PCR of the TCR CDR3, the HTBI primer set was used. One entry per CDR3 protein, called by TCRdb with MiXCR from the multiplex PCR reads. The profile shows hundreds of thousands of distinct CDR3 sequences, about 15% of them singletons. As to this clonotype: No antigen is known for it.

Patients were aged 18 to 65, had disease duration under 2 months, and had newly diagnosed hyperthyroidism. Source material for PBMCs was roughly 10 ml fresh peripheral blood. The clonotype comes from a woman aged 18-30 years with Graves' hyperthyroidism. Sequenced input: blood.

The CDR3 DNA reads as TGTGCCAGCACTCGAAACCAAGGGGGTTTAGGGTATGGCTACACCTTC. This sequence encodes CASTRNQGGLGYGYTF. The V and J genes are TRBV6-1 and TRBJ1-2; weak D call: TRBD1 (6 bases). This CDR3 spans 16 amino acids. Trimming cost V 7 bases and J 5 bases, with 23 bases left between them. CDR1 and CDR2 (germline): MNHNS, SASEGT.